Reported below is one T cell receptor beta chain. Its matching antigen is unknown. Compared with germline, one end of the junction differs, possibly owing to a read error. The CDR3 is made up of 14 amino acids. Looked up from germline, CDR1 is SEHNR and CDR2 is FQNEAQ (reference sequence). The sample is drawn from a study of CD8+CD57+ T cells in acquired aplastic anemia. Study overall: Sorted cells (CD4+ and CD8+) yielded DNA amounts that averaged roughly 3.2 ug. Study conclusions and caveats: No significant difference in CD8+ Simpson's diversity was found between patients and controls. The number of CD8+ CDR3 sequences shared by patients and controls was fewer than 35.

The template used for profiling TCR beta VDJ and CDR3 was genomic DNA. MiXCR, run by TCRdb on the reads, gives a single entry per CDR3 protein. The sample includes about 190,000 distinct CDR3 sequences, 55% to 70% of them seen just once. The chain is built from TRBV7-9 and TRBJ2-1; D not resolved. The sequenced sample was sorted CD4+, CD8+, or CD8+CD57+ T cells (not recorded which) from PBMCs. The origin of this receptor is a human donor with severe aplastic anemia or a healthy control (not recorded which). CDR3 sequence: CASSPSSLNDEQFF. Here the CDR3 DNA reads TGCGCCAGCAGCCCCTCCTCCCTTAACGATGAGCAGTTCTTC. The complete variable domain, with remaining parts taken from reference TRBV7-9 and TRBJ2-1, reads DTGVSQNPRHKITKRGQNVTFRCDPISEHNRLYWYRQTLGQGPEFLTYFQNEAQLEKSRLLSDRFSAERPKGSFSTLEIQRTEQGDSAMYLCASSPSSLNDEQFFGPGTRLTVL.